This record covers a single TCR beta chain. These data belong to a study of blood T cell repertoires in COVID-19. Profiling relied on immunoSEQ multiplex PCR, and the TCRdb table lists in-frame clones only, not all of them. This table has 290,000 or so clones, around 89% appearing once. All enrollees were roughly 18 to 89 years old and from roughly 26 US areas. J was trimmed by 0 bases and V by 5 bases; bases with no gene match: 4. Germline V gives CDR1 SEHNR, CDR2 FQNEAQ (reference sequence). CDR3 size: 16 residues. The clonotype was recovered from a woman aged 18-35 years with acute COVID-19. Material: PBMCs or T cells enriched from blood (not recorded which). The chain combines TRBV7-9 with TRBJ1-2; 12 bases fit TRBD1. The DNA of the CDR3 is TGTGCCAGCAGCGGGACAGGGGGCAGGGCTAACTATGGCTACACCTTC. Translating gives CASSGTGGRANYGYTF.